A single T cell receptor (beta chain) is shown here with its context. The target antigen is unknown. V was clipped by 1 base and J by 1 base; unmatched bases: 4. Germline loops: CDR1 SGDLS, CDR2 YYNGEE. CDR3 size: 16 residues. The record originates from a study of T cell responses to AZD1222 COVID-19 vaccine. Overall study: Second-dose intervals of approximately 4 or approximately 12 weeks were pooled.

The method was immunoSEQ multiplex PCR; TCRdb's version includes in-frame clones alone and lacks a portion of them. Of more than 100,000 clones in the sample, about 90% were seen once. Points from the study as a whole: Clonal diversity may have been underestimated, and the donors were mostly white British, with more females than males. CD4 TCRs associated with vaccination spanned spike, dominating at 160-218 and 743-854. Unmutated variant regions are reportedly targeted by nearly half of spike-specific TCRs.

The sequence was obtained from an adult in good health. Source: peripheral blood, taken on day 0 of AZD1222 vaccination. The chain uses TRBV9 and TRBJ2-3, with 9 bases fitting TRBD2. The CDR3 DNA sequence: TGTGCCAGCAGCGTAAGAGCTAGCGGGGGCACAGATACGCAGTATTTT. This translates into CASSVRASGGTDTQYF.